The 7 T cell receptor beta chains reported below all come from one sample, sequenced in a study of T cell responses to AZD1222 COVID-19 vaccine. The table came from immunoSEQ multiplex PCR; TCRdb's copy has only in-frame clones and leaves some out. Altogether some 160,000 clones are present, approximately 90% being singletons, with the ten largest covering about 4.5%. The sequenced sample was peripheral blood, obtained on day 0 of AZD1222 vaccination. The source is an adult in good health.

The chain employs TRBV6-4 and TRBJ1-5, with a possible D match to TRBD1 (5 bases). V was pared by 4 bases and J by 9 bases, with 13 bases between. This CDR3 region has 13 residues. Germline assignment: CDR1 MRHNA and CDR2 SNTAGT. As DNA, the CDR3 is TGTGCCAGCAGTGTGGAGCCCCAGGGGCCCCAGCATTTT. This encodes CASSVEPQGPQHF.

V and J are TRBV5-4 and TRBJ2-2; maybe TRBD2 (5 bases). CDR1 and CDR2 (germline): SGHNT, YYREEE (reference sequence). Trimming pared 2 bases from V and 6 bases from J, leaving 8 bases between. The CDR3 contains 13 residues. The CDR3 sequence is CASSFGNAGELFF. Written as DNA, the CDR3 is TGTGCCAGCAGCTTCGGGAATGCCGGGGAGCTGTTTTTT.

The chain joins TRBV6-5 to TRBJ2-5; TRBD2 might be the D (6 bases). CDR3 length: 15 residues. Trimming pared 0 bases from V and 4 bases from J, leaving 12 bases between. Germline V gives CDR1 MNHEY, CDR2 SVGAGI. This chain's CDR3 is CASSYSPVGGETQYF. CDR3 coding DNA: TGTGCCAGCAGTTACTCACCGGTGGGGGGAGAGACCCAGTACTTC.

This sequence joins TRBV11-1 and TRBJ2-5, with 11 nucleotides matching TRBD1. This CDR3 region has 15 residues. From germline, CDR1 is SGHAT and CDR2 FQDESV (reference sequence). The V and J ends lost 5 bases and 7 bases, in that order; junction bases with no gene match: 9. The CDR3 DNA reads TGTGCCAGCAGCCCCGGGACAGGGGGGCTTGGGACCCAGTACTTC. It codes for CASSPGTGGLGTQYF.

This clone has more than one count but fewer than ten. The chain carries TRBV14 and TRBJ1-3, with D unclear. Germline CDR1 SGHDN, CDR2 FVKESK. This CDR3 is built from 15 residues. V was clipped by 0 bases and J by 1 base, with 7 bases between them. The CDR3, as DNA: TGTGCCAGCAGCCAAGAAGGCGTTTCTGGAAACACCATATATTTT. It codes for CASSQEGVSGNTIYF. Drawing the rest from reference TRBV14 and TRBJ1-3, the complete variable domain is EAGVTQFPSHSVIEKGQTVTLRCDPISGHDNLYWYRRVMGKEIKFLLHFVKESKQDESGMPNNRFLAERTGGTYSTLKVQPAELEDSGVYFCASSQEGVSGNTIYFGEGSWLTVV.

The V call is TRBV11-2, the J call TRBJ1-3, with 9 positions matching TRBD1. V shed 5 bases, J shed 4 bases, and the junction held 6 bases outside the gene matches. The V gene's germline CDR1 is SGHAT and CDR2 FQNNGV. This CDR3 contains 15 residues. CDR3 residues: CASSAGQGAGNTIYF. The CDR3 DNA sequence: TGTGCCAGCAGCGCGGGACAGGGAGCCGGAAACACCATATATTTT.

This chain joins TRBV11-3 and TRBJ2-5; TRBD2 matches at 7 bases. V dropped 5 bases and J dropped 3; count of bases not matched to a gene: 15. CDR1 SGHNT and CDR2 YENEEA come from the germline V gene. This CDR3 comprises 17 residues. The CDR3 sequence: CASSPSALTSRKETQYF. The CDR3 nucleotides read TGTGCCAGCAGCCCCTCCGCCCTGACTAGCAGGAAAGAGACCCAGTACTTC.